One sample yielded the 9 T cell receptor beta chains listed below, sequenced in a study of blood T cell repertoires in COVID-19. Only in-frame clones appear in the TCRdb table, and some are missing; sequencing was by immunoSEQ multiplex PCR. The sample lists about 200,000 clones; 86% were seen once. Sequencing was carried out using peripheral blood. These receptors came from a woman in her 70s with acute or convalescent COVID-19.

The DNA for the CDR3 is TGTGCCAGTAGTAGCGGTCCGAGCTCCTACAATGAGCAGTTCTTC. It is translated as CASSSGPSSYNEQFF. The J gene is TRBJ2-1, the V gene TRBV19; no clear D. The CDR3 extends over 15 amino acids. Per germline, CDR1 LNHDA and CDR2 SQIVND (reference sequence). V was cut by 4 bases and J by 0 bases, with 10 bases left in between.

This chain joins TRBV2 and TRBJ1-2, with 9 bases lining up with TRBD1. Trimming at V came to 8 bases and at J to 7 bases, leaving 14 bases not matched to a gene. Germline CDR1 is SNHLY and CDR2 is FYNNEI. The CDR3 consists of 15 residues. The chain's CDR3 is CASPSTYGQGSGYTF. CDR3 coding DNA: TGTGCCAGCCCCAGCACCTACGGACAGGGGTCTGGCTACACCTTC. Full variable domain (outside the CDR3, taken from reference TRBV2 and TRBJ1-2): EPEVTQTPSHQVTQMGQEVILRCVPISNHLYFYWYRQILGQKVEFLVSFYNNEISEKSEIFDDQFSVERPDGSNFTLKIRSTKLEDSAMYFCASPSTYGQGSGYTFGSGTRLTVV.

The V call is TRBV4-1, the J call TRBJ2-2; maybe TRBD2 (6 bases). V dropped 6 bases and J dropped 5 bases, with 10 bases sitting between them. CDR1 is MGHRA, CDR2 YSYEKL, per germline. The CDR3 length is 13 residues. This CDR3 is CASREGRTGELFF. DNA of the CDR3: TGCGCCAGCAGGGAGGGCCGAACCGGGGAGCTGTTTTTT.

V and J are TRBV5-1 and TRBJ2-1; weak D call: TRBD2 (5 bases). V shed 0 bases and J shed 4 bases, with 8 bases lying between them. Germline V gene sequence: CDR1 SGHRS, CDR2 YFSETQ. The CDR3 has 14 amino acids. CDR3 in amino acids: CASSLVSGYNEQFF. CDR3 bases: TGCGCCAGCAGCTTGGTTTCGGGATACAATGAGCAGTTCTTC.

This sequence joins TRBV10-2 and TRBJ1-5; 8 bases match TRBD1. V was clipped by 6 bases and J by 0 bases; unmatched bases: 1. CDR3 size: 14 residues. Germline V gene sequence: CDR1 WSHSY, CDR2 SAAADI. CDR3 coding DNA: TGCGCCAGCAGGGACAGGGCTAGCAATCAGCCCCAGCATTTT. Its protein product is CASRDRASNQPQHF.

V gene TRBV18 combines with J gene TRBJ1-1; no definite D call. CDR1 is KGHSH and CDR2 is LQKENI in the germline V gene. This CDR3 is 14 amino acids long. Between the trimmed V and J ends, which lost 0 bases and 3 bases, there was a span of 8 bases. CDR3 amino acids: CASSPPSGDTEAFF. The CDR3 bases are TGTGCCAGCTCACCACCATCCGGAGACACTGAAGCTTTCTTT.

The sample holds one count of this clone. V usage is TRBV11-3 and J usage is TRBJ2-5; TRBD2 might be the D (6 bases). The V gene lost 3 bases and the J gene lost 2 bases, with 22 bases spanning the gap. The CDR3 contains 18 residues. Germline V gene data show CDR1 as SGHNT and CDR2 as YENEEA. In DNA, the CDR3 is TGTGCCAGCAGCTTGAGCATACCGGGACTGAGGGCTCAAGAGACCCAGTACTTC. It codes for CASSLSIPGLRAQETQYF.

V usage is TRBV18 and J usage is TRBJ2-2; maybe TRBD2 (5 bases). The CDR3 spans 16 residues. Trimming left V 1 base short and J 0 bases short, with 9 bases between. Germline assignment: CDR1 KGHSH and CDR2 LQKENI. The CDR3 DNA follows: TGTGCCAGCTCACCACTTGCAGCGGCGAACACCGGGGAGCTGTTTTTT. Amino acid sequence: CASSPLAAANTGELFF.

The chain couples TRBV4-1 to TRBJ1-4, with D possibly TRBD1 on 5 matching bases. Germline CDR1 MGHRA, CDR2 YSYEKL. The length of the CDR3 is 16 residues. V lost 4 bases and J 6 bases, leaving 18 bases between the germline ends. In DNA form, the CDR3 reads TGCGCCAGCAGCCGAACAAGGGAGGGGACGGATGAAAAACTGTTTTTT. Amino acids: CASSRTREGTDEKLFF.